The TCR beta chain under discussion was sequenced for a study of cytomegalovirus exposure and HLA in healthy donors listed by TCRdb under 2017. Regarding the study in general: According to an earlier analysis of 450 to 650 of the donors, about 179 million T cells yielded roughly 110 million unique TCR beta sequences and roughly 280 Gb of sequence data. An early release covering 550 to 650 HLA-typed donors comprised about 290 gigabases of sequencing data and approximately 85 million unique TCR sequences. Of the roughly 400 genotyped donors, roughly 85% fell in the genetic ancestry cluster associated with self-reported Caucasian donors. The study aimed to test whether signatures of past pathogen exposure could be identified by cataloging public T cell receptors. Using immunosequencing, the study profiled T cell repertoires from 640 or so subjects and related those repertoires to cytomegalovirus serostatus. A separate validation cohort of roughly 120 different subjects was used in addition to the roughly 700-subject first cohort. The study combined high-throughput TCR immunosequencing, statistical association of individual TCRs with disease status, and machine learning to predict cytomegalovirus infection status. A later analysis re-analyzed previously published TCR beta repertoires from roughly 690 donors and added high-resolution HLA genotyping to study TCR occurrence patterns. Rather than drawing on any new phenotypic data, the later analysis identified candidate immune exposures from TCR beta sequences and the way those sequences occurred across donors. To decide whether each TCR beta V gene segment behaved as functional or pseudogenic, an earlier analysis of some 600 of the donors relied on high-throughput TCR beta sequencing. Alongside the repertoire data, information on donor age, sex, ethnicity and CMV serostatus was compiled. Genome-wide SNP genotypes for about 55% of the 666 donors were used in a later genetic analysis, which treated that subset as a discovery cohort. All discovery cohort repertoires had been generated on a single sequencing platform. Class I and class II HLA loci were covered by the typing at four-digit resolution. The number of donors typed differed by locus, with roughly 620-630 for A, B, C, DRB1 and DQB1, around 560 for DQA1, 600 to 610 for DPA1, and approximately 470 for DPB1. A handful of DR-DQ haplotypes were handled as single units for association and clustering because linkage in the cohort was strong. Among some 400 genotyped donors of the cohort, an average of approximately 230,000 unique TCR beta nucleotide sequences were sequenced per donor, roughly 18% of them non-productive. What the study reported, not specific to this receptor: In a later analysis, some 17,000 TCR beta sequences were associated with specific HLA alleles at a false discovery rate of 0.05. It was suggested by the authors that the approach could potentially be generalized to other disease states and immunological phenotypes. When HLA alleles, especially DR and DQ, strongly co-occurred, TCR associations were difficult to assign to individual alleles. A few of the identified cytomegalovirus-associated TCR beta chains were confirmed in vitro to be specific for cytomegalovirus antigens. The cohort was sequenced for TCR beta chains only, and without alpha or paired-chain data the features that could be detected were limited. A cluster of highly shared sequence variants was judged likely to be a technical artifact of the sequencing pipeline. Presence/absence analyses assumed roughly uniform sequencing depth across donors, an assumption that may not hold. Because HLA typing was unavailable for some donors at each locus, only the typed subset was used in association tests. Most TCR sequences were observed very rarely across donors, whereas some public TCRs were present in many individuals. Linkage disequilibrium might explain the correlated functional status among segregating V segments, but an unknown experimental factor could not be excluded. Several of the top co-occurrence clusters appeared to be linked to parvovirus B19, influenza, CMV and Epstein-Barr virus, according to a later analysis. Some IMGT-functional V segments, including TRBV6-2 and TRBV6-3, could not be told apart with the 87-base-pair reads, so those segments were excluded. In a later analysis, HLA-associated TCR beta chains showed more clonal expansion and lower generation probabilities than non-associated chains that were equally common. V-gene and J-gene trimming of TCR beta chains was associated with a missense DCLRE1C variant in a later genetic analysis, and the association was replicated in an independent cohort. The only immune exposure information available for the cohort was CMV serostatus. A further reported finding was that TCR beta sequences accurately predicted the HLA-A and HLA-B alleles for most subjects in the first cohort. A later analysis found that most CMV-associated TCR beta chains appeared HLA-restricted, with HLA associations seemingly driven largely by CMV exposure. Because counts were too low, about 18 rarely observed V segments, including chromosome 9 orphons, were excluded from the earlier analysis of 587 of the donors. Broadly in line with IMGT annotations, most TCR beta V segments showed up in productive rearrangements about 90% or about 30% of the time in an earlier analysis of around 600 of the donors. The study gave a list of about 160 TCR beta chains associated with cytomegalovirus. A later analysis found that TCR association rates varied across HLA loci, with DRB1 alleles showing the most associated TCRs and HLA-C alleles the fewest. In both the original and validation cohorts, the classifier was reported to diagnose cytomegalovirus status with high specificity and sensitivity. In a later genetic analysis, fewer N-insertions in productive TCRs were reported among donors in an Asian-associated ancestry cluster than the roughly 640-donor mean.

Turning to this clone: Its antigen is not yet known. Base quality data are lacking; no much larger clone is found one base away.

The library relied on the immunoSEQ multiplex PCR assay. For the multiplex PCR, a mixture combining 60 forward primers for TCR Vbeta segments and 13 reverse primers for TCR Jbeta segments was used. A multiplex PCR assay on genomic DNA amplified the CDR3 region of rearranged TCR beta genes. On the Illumina HiSeq System, the amplified TCR beta libraries were sequenced as 87-base-pair reads. Concerning the study's data processing: A later analysis tallied roughly 76 million unique TCR beta chains across the 700 or so repertoires, and approximately 11 million of those chains were shared by two or more donors. Raw reads were error-corrected and collapsed into unique sequences by a nearest-neighbor algorithm in which closely related sequences were merged to remove PCR and sequencing errors. To assign V, D and J gene segments, CDR3 sequences were aligned to IMGT reference sequences. For a sequence to be retained, at least a six-nucleotide match to both a V gene segment and a J gene segment was required. Rearrangements were classified as productive when the CDR3 lacked stop codons and remained in frame with V and J, and all other rearrangements were classified as non-productive. CDR3 was defined according to IMGT convention as the region running from the second conserved V-encoded cysteine to the conserved J-encoded phenylalanine. The earlier analysis of fewer than 700 of the donors excluded sequences that lacked an unambiguous match to a single V gene segment. In an earlier analysis of approximately 610 of the donors, V segments were called functional above 56.7% productive rearrangements and were called segregating when the between-donor standard deviation exceeded 5%. A statistical classification framework was built for diagnosing cytomegalovirus status from the catalog of TCR beta chain sequences. A later analysis assigned V and J genes by comparing TCR nucleotide sequences with IMGT/GENE-DB human TR gene sequences. In a later analysis, CDR3 sequences and most-parsimonious VDJ recombination scenarios were assigned using the TCRdist pipeline. In a later analysis, each TCR beta chain was defined by its CDR3 amino acid sequence together with its V-gene family, and reads lacking a unique V-gene family were excluded. To address suspected cross-contamination and a sequencing artifact, a later analysis removed several hundred highly shared, low-generation-probability nucleotide sequences. In a later analysis, a clonal expansion index was calculated for each public chain from normalized within-repertoire ranks of inferred template counts. A later analysis computed generation probabilities with a VDJ recombination model fitted to out-of-frame rearrangements, and checked the results against IGoR. In a later analysis, TCR-TCR, TCR-HLA and TCR-CMV co-occurrence was scored with hypergeometric tests, and a repertoire-size bias correction was applied to TCR pairs. A later analysis estimated false discovery rates by permuting HLA or CMV assignments 20 times. In a later analysis, co-occurring TCRs were grouped with DBSCAN, and TCRdist sequence similarity was added when clustering was performed within HLA-allele-positive subsets. For co-occurrence clustering, repertoires with fewer than 30,000 or more than 120,000 public chains were excluded, along with a handful of repertoires with anomalous nucleotide sharing. The source is immuneACCESS, and TCRdb retained only in-frame sequences with V and J called. Part of the clones is not carried over; for the studies checked, unresolved V genes explain less than half of this, and the remainder is unexplained. V and J calls and clone size are given by that table; D and trimming were obtained from the DNA. The sample table holds about 98,000 clones, of which about 81% were seen once. The ten top clones hold about 1.5% of the sample.

In total, about 650 healthy bone marrow donors made up the cohort. All cohort members were sampled while nominally healthy, although unrecorded immune exposures were likely present. The donor tested CMV seronegative, placing the donor among the 300 to 450 seronegative members of the cohort. Each donor provided a peripheral blood sample, and peripheral blood mononuclear cells were used for TCR beta sequencing. The Qiagen DNeasy Blood Extraction Kit was used to extract genomic DNA from the blood cell samples. The CDR3, from cysteine to phenylalanine, totals 16 residues. This entry keeps only the CDR3 DNA: 48 bases, framed from base 1. The junction carries 8 bases between V and J, which are trimmed by 1 base and 1 base respectively. The CDR1 and CDR2 encoded by the germline V gene are LGHNA and YSLEER.

This receptor chain uses TRBV4-3 and TRBJ2-6; no D gene is confidently identified. The specimen sequenced was PBMCs. This receptor was taken from a man between 35 and 55 years old in good health and CMV-seronegative. CDR3 sequence: CASSQATSSGANVLTF. The nucleotides are TGCGCCAGCAGCCAAGCAACATCTTCTGGGGCCAACGTCCTGACTTTC.